These 23 T cell receptor beta chains were all obtained from the same sample, sequenced in a study of regulatory T cells in long-lasting Graves disease. As to time point: newly diagnosed GD, antithyroid drugs for less than 3 months. PBMCs were the source of the RNA used for TCR sequencing. Assembly of TCR beta libraries relied on iRepertoire HTBI primers together with Arm-PCR of CDR3 regions. TCRdb reanalysed the multiplex PCR reads using MiXCR and keeps one entry per CDR3 protein. The profile shows around 500,000 distinct CDR3 sequences, 12% of them singletons. These data also formed part of another study, on T cells in Graves' hyperthyroidism and ophthalmopathy.

The sequencing here drew on peripheral blood mononuclear cells (PBMCs), taken at new diagnosis, from a patient treated with antithyroid drugs. All receptors derive from a woman in her 30s with Graves disease.

This clonotype has at least ten counts. The rearrangement joins TRBV30 to TRBJ2-7; D remains unclear. Germline V lookup: CDR1 GTSNPN, CDR2 SVGIG (reference sequence). Trimming left V 1 base short and J 1 base short, with 8 bases between. The CDR3 contains 13 residues. The CDR3 DNA reads as TGTGCCTGGAGTGGGGCGAATTCCTACGAGCAGTACTTC. Translation gives CAWSGANSYEQYF.

This clonotype has at least ten counts. This rearrangement joins TRBV4-1 to TRBJ1-1; D unclear. V was shortened by 0 bases and J by 0 bases, with 17 bases between the two germline ends. The CDR3 runs 18 residues. Germline CDR1 is MGHRA and CDR2 is YSYEKL. The CDR3 DNA follows: TGCGCCAGCAGCCAAGATCCCTCGAGGGTAAGGGTGAACACTGAAGCTTTCTTT. Translating it yields CASSQDPSRVRVNTEAFF.

This clonotype has at least ten counts. The J gene is TRBJ2-5, the V gene TRBV29-1; possibly TRBD1 for D (6 bases). Germline V CDR1 and CDR2: SQVTM, ANQGSEA. Trimming removed 4 bases from V and 1 base from J, with 10 bases in between. The CDR3 sequence is 13 residues long. This CDR3 is CSVAGEPQETQYF. DNA for the CDR3: TGCAGCGTTGCAGGGGAACCCCAAGAGACCCAGTACTTC.

The V gene is TRBV29-1, the J gene TRBJ2-3; 9 nucleotides agree with TRBD2. Germline lookup yields CDR1 SQVTM and CDR2 ANQGSEA. The CDR3 is made up of 16 amino acids. Trimming cost V 5 bases and J 1 base; bases outside gene matches: 10. This CDR3 is CSVQSSGRVGTDTQYF. The CDR3 bases are TGCAGCGTTCAAAGTAGCGGGAGAGTTGGCACAGATACGCAGTATTTT.

This clonotype was observed a few times. The chain employs TRBV5-1 and TRBJ2-5, with 7 bases aligning to TRBD1. This CDR3 comprises 13 residues. Germline CDR1 is SGHRS and CDR2 is YFSETQ. V trimming: 4 bases; J trimming: 4 bases; junction bases outside the gene matches: 4. The CDR3 coding sequence is TGCGCCAGCAGCCAGACAGGGCCAGAGACCCAGTACTTC. Encoded protein: CASSQTGPETQYF.

This rearrangement joins TRBV2 to TRBJ1-6; D might be TRBD1 (5 bases). Trimming stripped 7 bases from V and 0 bases from J, with 22 bases between. This CDR3 has 19 amino acids. Germline-derived CDR1 and CDR2 are SNHLY and FYNNEI. In DNA, the CDR3 is TGTGCCAGCACCGAGGCCTCAGGGAAGATAAGCTCCTATAATTCACCCCTCCACTTT. Residues: CASTEASGKISSYNSPLHF.

This clonotype was seen ten or more times. The gene calls are TRBV6-2 or TRBV6-3 and TRBJ2-1; 7 positions match TRBD2. Germline CDR1 reads MNHEY; CDR2 reads SVGEGT. This CDR3 spans 11 amino acids. Trimming took 11 bases from V and 7 from J; bases not matched to a gene: 5. CDR3 loop: CAEGGSNEQFF. DNA of the CDR3: TGTGCCGAAGGCGGGAGTAATGAGCAGTTCTTC.

There are many counts of this clonotype. The chain links TRBV28 to TRBJ1-5; a possible D gene is TRBD1 (6 bases). Germline lookup yields CDR1 MDHEN and CDR2 SYDVKM. The CDR3 consists of 16 residues. The V end was cut by 3 bases, the J end by 7 bases, with 19 bases between. As DNA, the CDR3 is TGTGCCAGCAGTTTCGGGGGGGGCGGCGTACGACAGCCCCAGCATTTT. Protein sequence: CASSFGGGGVRQPQHF. Complete variable domain (other parts from reference TRBV28 and TRBJ1-5): DVKVTQSSRYLVKRTGEKVFLECVQDMDHENMFWYRQDPGLGLRLIYFSYDVKMKEKGDIPEGYSVSREKKERFSLILESASTNQTSMYLCASSFGGGGVRQPQHFGDGTRLSIL.

This clonotype was counted many times. V gene TRBV2 combines with J gene TRBJ1-2; unclear D gene. Germline CDR1 is SNHLY and CDR2 is FYNNEI. The ends were cut back, 5 bases at V and 6 bases at J, with 13 bases in the middle. The CDR3 covers 13 residues. The CDR3 coding sequence is TGTGCCAGCAGTCCGGGCGAGCGGCATGGCTACACCTTC. This translates into CASSPGERHGYTF.

In its sample, this clonotype was seen once. With only one base between it and a far larger clone, this is likely a read error. This chain joins TRBV2 and TRBJ2-3, with 8 bases that match TRBD1. The end of the DNA is better explained by TRBJ2-1, so the J call may be wrong. The CDR3 is made up of 13 amino acids. Looked up from germline, CDR1 is SNHLY and CDR2 is FYNNEI. The DNA of the CDR3 is TGTGCCAGCAGTGGACAGGGGTTGTACGAGCAGTTCTTC. Translating gives CASSGQGLYEQFF.

This clonotype occurred a few times. The chain recombines TRBV6-4 with TRBJ2-3; TRBD1 matches at 10 bases. The CDR3 covers 14 residues. With V trimmed by 4 bases and J by 4 bases, 2 bases remained unmatched. The germline V gene encodes CDR1 MRHNA and CDR2 SNTAGT. CDR3 protein: CASSGGTGADTQYF. The CDR3 bases are TGTGCCAGCAGTGGGGGGACAGGGGCAGATACGCAGTATTTT.

This clonotype was observed many times. The gene calls are TRBV13 and TRBJ2-2; 14 bases agree with TRBD2. V shed 5 bases, J shed 5 bases, and the junction held 7 bases outside the gene matches. There are 17 residues in the CDR3. CDR1 is PRHDT, CDR2 FYEKMQ, per germline (reference sequence). The chain's CDR3 is CASSHPGLAGGTGELFF. The CDR3, as DNA: TGTGCCAGCAGCCACCCCGGACTAGCGGGAGGTACCGGGGAGCTGTTTTTT.

This clonotype was picked up many times. The chain uses TRBV12-3 or TRBV12-4 and TRBJ1-3, with D uncertain. V was shortened by 6 bases and J by 0 bases, with 9 bases between the two germline ends. The CDR3 runs 14 residues. CDR3 in amino acids: CASSLLVSGNTIYF. For the CDR3, the DNA is TGTGCCAGCAGCTTACTAGTCTCTGGAAACACCATATATTTT.

This clonotype was seen more than once but under ten times. The chain links TRBV5-6 to TRBJ2-1; D remains unclear. There are 13 residues in the CDR3. Germline V lookup: CDR1 SGHDT, CDR2 YYEEEE. V dropped 6 bases and J dropped 8 bases, with 15 bases sitting between them. The chain's CDR3 is CASTSRLGDEQFF. The CDR3 DNA is TGTGCCAGCACCAGTCGTTTGGGCGATGAGCAGTTCTTC.

At least ten counts were recorded for this clonotype. The chain is built from TRBV3-1 and TRBJ1-1; D is ambiguous. Germline loops: CDR1 LGHDT, CDR2 YNNKEL (reference sequence). Trimming took 4 bases from V and 0 from J, leaving 9 bases between them. The CDR3 extends over 14 amino acids. The CDR3: CASSRLQVNTEAFF. CDR3 DNA: TGTGCCAGCAGCCGACTCCAGGTGAACACTGAAGCTTTCTTT.

This clonotype was observed at least ten times. The chain carries TRBV28 and TRBJ1-2, with a possible D match to TRBD1 (5 bases). V lost 1 base and J 0 bases, leaving 9 bases between the germline ends. Germline CDR1 reads MDHEN; CDR2 reads SYDVKM. The CDR3 totals 15 residues. The chain's CDR3 is CASSLYGTANYGYTF. In nucleotides, the CDR3 is TGTGCCAGCAGTTTATATGGGACGGCTAACTATGGCTACACCTTC.

The rearrangement links TRBV19 to TRBJ2-1; TRBD2 aligns across 13 bases. The CDR3 loop spans 15 amino acids. Germline trimming cut 4 bases from V and 6 bases from J; bases unmatched to any gene: 3. The germline V gene has CDR1 LNHDA and CDR2 SQIVND (reference sequence). This CDR3 is CASSRRLAGGNEQFF. CDR3 coding DNA: TGTGCCAGTAGTAGGAGACTAGCGGGAGGCAATGAGCAGTTCTTC.

This clonotype appeared many times. The V and J genes are TRBV11-2 and TRBJ2-7; 11 positions agree with TRBD1. V shed 5 bases, J shed 6 bases, and the junction held 9 bases outside the gene matches. The length of the CDR3 is 15 residues. Per the germline V gene, CDR1 is SGHAT and CDR2 is FQNNGV. CDR3 region: CASSQDRTGGGEQYF. The DNA of the CDR3 is TGTGCCAGCAGCCAAGACAGGACAGGGGGCGGCGAGCAGTACTTC.

This clonotype was recorded many times. The chain couples TRBV4-1 to TRBJ1-1; no clear D gene. With 1 base removed from V and 8 bases from J, the gap between germline ends came to 8 bases. This CDR3 has 12 amino acids. CDR1 is MGHRA and CDR2 is YSYEKL in the germline V gene. The CDR3 here is CASSQVGKEAFF. The CDR3 DNA sequence: TGCGCCAGCAGCCAAGTAGGGAAAGAAGCTTTCTTT.

This clonotype was seen at least ten times. The chain recombines TRBV28 with TRBJ2-1; 7 bases line up with TRBD2. The J segment lost 3 bases and the V segment lost 5 bases, leaving 7 bases of the junction unmatched. The germline CDR1 and CDR2 sequences are MDHEN and SYDVKM. The CDR3 length is 15 residues. CDR3 protein: CASSPIGLDYNEQFF. The CDR3 coding sequence is TGTGCCAGCAGTCCGATCGGACTAGACTACAATGAGCAGTTCTTC.

This clonotype occurred many times. The gene calls are TRBV7-2 and TRBJ2-5, with D perhaps matching TRBD1 or TRBD2 (5 bases each). Germline CDR1 SGHTA, CDR2 FQGNSA. V was clipped by 5 bases and J by 2 bases, with 15 bases between them. The CDR3 length is 15 residues. CDR3 loop: CASSPGATLQETQYF. The CDR3 region has the DNA TGTGCCAGCAGCCCCGGGGCGACGTTACAAGAGACCCAGTACTTC.

The CDR3 sequence is CASSPLGGAAEAFF. CDR3 DNA sequence: TGTGCCAGCAGCCCCTTGGGAGGCGCCGCTGAAGCTTTCTTT. The chain couples TRBV7-6 to TRBJ1-1; D is unclear. Germline CDR1 reads SGHVS; CDR2 reads FNYEAQ. The CDR3 loop spans 14 amino acids. Between the trimmed V and J ends, which lost 5 bases and 6 bases, there was a span of 16 bases.

This clonotype was seen a handful of times. This chain links TRBV19 with TRBJ2-5; perhaps TRBD2 as D (6 bases). The J call may not be correct, given that the DNA end is closer to TRBJ2-1. Germline values: CDR1 LNHDA, CDR2 SQIVND (reference sequence). The CDR3 is 13 residues long. For the CDR3, the DNA is TGTGCCAGTACCCTAGCGTCCCGTGGCGAGCAGTTCTTC. It encodes CASTLASRGEQFF.